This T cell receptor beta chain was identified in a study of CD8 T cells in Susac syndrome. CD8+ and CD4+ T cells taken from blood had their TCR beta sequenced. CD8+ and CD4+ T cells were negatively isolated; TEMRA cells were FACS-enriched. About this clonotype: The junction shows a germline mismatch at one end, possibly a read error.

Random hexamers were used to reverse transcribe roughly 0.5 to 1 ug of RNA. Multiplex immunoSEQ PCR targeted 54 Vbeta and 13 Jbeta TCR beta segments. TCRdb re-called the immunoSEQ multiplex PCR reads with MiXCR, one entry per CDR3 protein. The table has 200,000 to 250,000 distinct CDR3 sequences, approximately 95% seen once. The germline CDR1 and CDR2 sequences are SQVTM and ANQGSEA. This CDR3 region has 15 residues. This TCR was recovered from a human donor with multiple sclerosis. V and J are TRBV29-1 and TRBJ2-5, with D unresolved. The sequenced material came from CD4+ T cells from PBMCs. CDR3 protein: CSVEDFVKTQGTQYF. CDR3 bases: TGCAGCGTTGAAGACTTCGTCAAAACACAAGGGACCCAGTACTTC.